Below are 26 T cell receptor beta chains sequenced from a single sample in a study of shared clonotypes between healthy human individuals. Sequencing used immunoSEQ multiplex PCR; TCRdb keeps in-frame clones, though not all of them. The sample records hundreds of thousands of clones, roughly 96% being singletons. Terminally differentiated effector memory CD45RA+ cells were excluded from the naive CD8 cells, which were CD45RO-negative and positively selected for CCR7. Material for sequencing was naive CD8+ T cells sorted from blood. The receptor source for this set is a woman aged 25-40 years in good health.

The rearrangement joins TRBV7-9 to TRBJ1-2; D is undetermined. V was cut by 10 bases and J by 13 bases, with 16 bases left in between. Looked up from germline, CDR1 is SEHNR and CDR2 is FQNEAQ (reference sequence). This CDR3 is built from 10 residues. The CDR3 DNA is TGTGCCACCCAGGAGGGAGGGCGCACCTTC. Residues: CATQEGGRTF.

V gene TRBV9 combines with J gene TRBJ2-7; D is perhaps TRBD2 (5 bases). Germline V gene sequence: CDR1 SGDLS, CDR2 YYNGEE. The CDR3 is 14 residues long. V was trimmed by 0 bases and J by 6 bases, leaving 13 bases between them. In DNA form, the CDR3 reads TGTGCCAGCAGCGTAGAGGTGGGTGCGGGCGAGCAGTACTTC. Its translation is CASSVEVGAGEQYF.

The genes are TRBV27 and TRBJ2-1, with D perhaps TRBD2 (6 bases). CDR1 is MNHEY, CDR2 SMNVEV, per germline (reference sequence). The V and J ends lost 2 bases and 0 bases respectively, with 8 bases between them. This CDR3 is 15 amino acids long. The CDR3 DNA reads TGTGCCAGCAGTTTAATAGCGGTCTCCTACAATGAGCAGTTCTTC. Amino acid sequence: CASSLIAVSYNEQFF.

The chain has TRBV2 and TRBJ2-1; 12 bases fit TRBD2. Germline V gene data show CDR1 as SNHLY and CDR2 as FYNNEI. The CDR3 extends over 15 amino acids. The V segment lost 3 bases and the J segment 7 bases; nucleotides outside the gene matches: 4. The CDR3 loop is CASSDRLAGENEQFF. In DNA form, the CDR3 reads TGTGCCAGCAGTGACCGACTAGCGGGAGAGAATGAGCAGTTCTTC.

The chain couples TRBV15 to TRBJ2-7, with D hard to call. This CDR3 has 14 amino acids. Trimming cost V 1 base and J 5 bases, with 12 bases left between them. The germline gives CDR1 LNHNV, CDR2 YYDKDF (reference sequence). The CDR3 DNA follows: TGTGCCACCAGCAGAGCGGGTTCAAGCAACGAGCAGTACTTC. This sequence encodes CATSRAGSSNEQYF.

The CDR3 sequence: CASSIDLGTFYEQYF. The CDR3 DNA reads as TGTGCCAGTAGTATAGACCTAGGGACGTTCTACGAGCAGTACTTC. The chain joins TRBV19 to TRBJ2-7; D is perhaps TRBD1 or TRBD2 (5 bases each). The germline gives CDR1 LNHDA, CDR2 SQIVND (reference sequence). The CDR3 totals 15 residues. V gave up 0 bases and J gave up 3 bases, with 12 bases separating them.

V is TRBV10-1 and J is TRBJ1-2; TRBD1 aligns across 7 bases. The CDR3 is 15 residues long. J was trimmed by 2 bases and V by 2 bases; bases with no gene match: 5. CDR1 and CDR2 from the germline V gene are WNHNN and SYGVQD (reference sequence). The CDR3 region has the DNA TGCGCCAGCAGTGAGACGACAGGGCCAAACTATGGCTACACCTTC. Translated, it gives CASSETTGPNYGYTF.

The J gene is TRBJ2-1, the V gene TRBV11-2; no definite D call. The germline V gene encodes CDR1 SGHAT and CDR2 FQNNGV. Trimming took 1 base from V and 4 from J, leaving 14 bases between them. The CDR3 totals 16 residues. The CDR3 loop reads CASSLGTGSGYNEQFF. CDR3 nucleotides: TGTGCCAGCAGCTTAGGGACGGGCAGTGGGTACAATGAGCAGTTCTTC.

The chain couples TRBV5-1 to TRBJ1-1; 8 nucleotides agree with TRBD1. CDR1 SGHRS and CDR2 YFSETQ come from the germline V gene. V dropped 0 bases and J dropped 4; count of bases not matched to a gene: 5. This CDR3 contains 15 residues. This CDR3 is CASSLDQGASTEAFF. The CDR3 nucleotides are TGCGCCAGCAGCTTGGACCAGGGGGCGAGCACTGAAGCTTTCTTT. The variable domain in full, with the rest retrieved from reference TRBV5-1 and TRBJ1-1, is KAGVTQTPRYLIKTRGQQVTLSCSPISGHRSVSWYQQTPGQGLQFLFEYFSETQRNKGNFPGRFSGRQFSNSRSEMNVSTLELGDSALYLCASSLDQGASTEAFFGQGTRLTVV.

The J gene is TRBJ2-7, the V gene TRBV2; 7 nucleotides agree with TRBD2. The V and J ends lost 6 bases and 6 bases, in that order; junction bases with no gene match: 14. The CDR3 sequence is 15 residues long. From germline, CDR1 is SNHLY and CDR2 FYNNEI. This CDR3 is CASSYGSAGMGEQYF. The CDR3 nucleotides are TGTGCCAGCAGCTACGGGTCAGCGGGAATGGGCGAGCAGTACTTC. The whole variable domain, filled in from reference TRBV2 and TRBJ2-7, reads EPEVTQTPSHQVTQMGQEVILRCVPISNHLYFYWYRQILGQKVEFLVSFYNNEISEKSEIFDDQFSVERPDGSNFTLKIRSTKLEDSAMYFCASSYGSAGMGEQYFGPGTRLTVT.

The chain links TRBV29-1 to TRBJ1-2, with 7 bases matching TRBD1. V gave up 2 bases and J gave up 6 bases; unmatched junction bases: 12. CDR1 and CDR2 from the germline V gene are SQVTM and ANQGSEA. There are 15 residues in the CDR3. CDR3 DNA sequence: TGCAGCGTTGAAAGGGGGGCGACAGGGCGGGATGGCTACACCTTC. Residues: CSVERGATGRDGYTF.

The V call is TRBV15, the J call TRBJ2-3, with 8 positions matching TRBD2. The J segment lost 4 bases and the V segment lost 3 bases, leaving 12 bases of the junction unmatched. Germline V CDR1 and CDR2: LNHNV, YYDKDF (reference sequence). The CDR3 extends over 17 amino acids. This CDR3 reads CATSREKAGAASDTQYF. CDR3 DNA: TGTGCCACCAGCAGGGAAAAAGCGGGAGCTGCTTCAGATACGCAGTATTTT.

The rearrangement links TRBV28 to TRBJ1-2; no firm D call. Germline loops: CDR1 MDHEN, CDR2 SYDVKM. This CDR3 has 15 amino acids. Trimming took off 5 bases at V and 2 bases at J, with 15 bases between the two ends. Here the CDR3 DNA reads TGTGCCAGCAGTCATGGACCCTTAAGCAACTATGGCTACACCTTC. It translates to CASSHGPLSNYGYTF.

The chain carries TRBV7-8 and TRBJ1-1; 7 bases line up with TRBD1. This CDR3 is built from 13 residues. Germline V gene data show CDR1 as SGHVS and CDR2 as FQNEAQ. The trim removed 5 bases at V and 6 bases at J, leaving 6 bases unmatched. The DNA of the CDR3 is TGTGCCAGCAGCGGAAACAGGGGCCCTGAAGCTTTCTTT. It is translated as CASSGNRGPEAFF.

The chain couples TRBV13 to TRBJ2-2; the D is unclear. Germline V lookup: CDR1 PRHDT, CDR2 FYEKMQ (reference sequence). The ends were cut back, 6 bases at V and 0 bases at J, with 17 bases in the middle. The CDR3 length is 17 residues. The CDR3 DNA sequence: TGTGCCAGCAGTTACCGTGAGTCCCTATCGAACACCGGGGAGCTGTTTTTT. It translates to CASSYRESLSNTGELFF. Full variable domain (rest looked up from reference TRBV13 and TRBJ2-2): AAGVIQSPRHLIKEKRETATLKCYPIPRHDTVYWYQQGPGQDPQFLISFYEKMQSDKGSIPDRFSAQQFSDYHSELNMSSLELGDSALYFCASSYRESLSNTGELFFGEGSRLTVL.

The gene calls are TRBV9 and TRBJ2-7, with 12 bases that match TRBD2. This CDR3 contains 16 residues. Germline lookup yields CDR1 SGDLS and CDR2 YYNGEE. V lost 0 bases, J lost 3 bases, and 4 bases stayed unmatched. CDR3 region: CASSVEGLAGNYEQYF. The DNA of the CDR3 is TGTGCCAGCAGCGTAGAAGGACTAGCGGGAAACTACGAGCAGTACTTC.

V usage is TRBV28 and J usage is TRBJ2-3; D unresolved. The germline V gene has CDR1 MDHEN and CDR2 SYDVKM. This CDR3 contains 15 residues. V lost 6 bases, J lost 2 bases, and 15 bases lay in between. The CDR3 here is CASSLTAWNTDTQYF. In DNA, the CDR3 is TGTGCCAGCAGCCTTACGGCATGGAACACAGATACGCAGTATTTT.

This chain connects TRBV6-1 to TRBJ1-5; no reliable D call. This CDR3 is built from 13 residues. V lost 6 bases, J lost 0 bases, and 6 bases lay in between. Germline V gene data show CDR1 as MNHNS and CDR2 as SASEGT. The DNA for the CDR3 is TGTGCCAGCAGGTCGGATAGCAATCAGCCCCAGCATTTT. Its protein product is CASRSDSNQPQHF.

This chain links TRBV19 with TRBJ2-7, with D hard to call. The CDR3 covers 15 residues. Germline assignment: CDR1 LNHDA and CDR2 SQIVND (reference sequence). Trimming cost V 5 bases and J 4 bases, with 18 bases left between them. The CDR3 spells CASSPTNFGEYEQYF. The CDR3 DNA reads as TGTGCCAGTAGTCCGACAAACTTTGGTGAATACGAGCAGTACTTC.

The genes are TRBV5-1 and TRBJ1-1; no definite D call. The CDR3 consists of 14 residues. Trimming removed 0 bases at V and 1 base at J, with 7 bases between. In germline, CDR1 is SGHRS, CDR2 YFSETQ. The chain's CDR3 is CASSLAFTNTEAFF. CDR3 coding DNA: TGCGCCAGCAGCTTGGCCTTCACGAACACTGAAGCTTTCTTT.

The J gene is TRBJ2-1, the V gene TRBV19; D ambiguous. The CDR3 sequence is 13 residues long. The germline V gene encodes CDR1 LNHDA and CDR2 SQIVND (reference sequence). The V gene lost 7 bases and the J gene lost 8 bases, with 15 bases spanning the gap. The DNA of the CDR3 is TGTGCCAGTAACAAAGGGATTGGCGATGAGCAGTTCTTC. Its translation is CASNKGIGDEQFF.

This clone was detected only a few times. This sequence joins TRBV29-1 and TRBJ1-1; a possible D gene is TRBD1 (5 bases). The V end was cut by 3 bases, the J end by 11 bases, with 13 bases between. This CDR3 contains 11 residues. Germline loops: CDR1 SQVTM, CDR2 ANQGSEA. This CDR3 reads CSVDSGAVAFF. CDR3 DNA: TGCAGCGTTGACAGTGGGGCGGTGGCTTTCTTT.

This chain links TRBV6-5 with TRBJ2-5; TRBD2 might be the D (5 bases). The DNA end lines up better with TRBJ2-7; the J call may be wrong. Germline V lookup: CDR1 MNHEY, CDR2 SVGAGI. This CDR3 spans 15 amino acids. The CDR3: CASRRTSTWLYEQYF. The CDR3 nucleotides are TGTGCCAGCAGGAGGACTTCAACCTGGCTCTACGAGCAGTACTTC.

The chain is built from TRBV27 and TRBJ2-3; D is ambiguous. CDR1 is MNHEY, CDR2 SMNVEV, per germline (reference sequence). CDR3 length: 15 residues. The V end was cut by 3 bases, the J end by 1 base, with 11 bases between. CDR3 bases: TGTGCCAGCAGTTTCACTACGAGAGGCACAGATACGCAGTATTTT. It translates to CASSFTTRGTDTQYF.

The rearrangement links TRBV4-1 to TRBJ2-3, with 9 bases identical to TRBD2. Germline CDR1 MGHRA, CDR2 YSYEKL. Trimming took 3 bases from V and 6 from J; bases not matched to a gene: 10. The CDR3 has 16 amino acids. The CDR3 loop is CASSHLLAGITDTQYF. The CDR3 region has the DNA TGCGCCAGCAGCCACCTACTAGCGGGTATTACGGATACGCAGTATTTT.

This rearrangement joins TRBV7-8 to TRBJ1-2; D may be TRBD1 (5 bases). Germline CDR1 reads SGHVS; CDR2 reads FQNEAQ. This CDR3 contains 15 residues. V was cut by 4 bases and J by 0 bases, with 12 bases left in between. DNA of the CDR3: TGTGCCAGCAGCTCAAGACAGAGCGCTAACTATGGCTACACCTTC. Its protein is CASSSRQSANYGYTF.